This TCR beta chain was found in a study of blood T cell repertoires in COVID-19. Sequencing was performed with immunoSEQ multiplex PCR; in TCRdb, only in-frame clones are kept and a portion is missing. The sample lists around 49,000 clones, about four fifths seen once, with around 2.8% in the top ten. The CDR3 runs to 17 residues. The junction had 9 bases not matched to a gene; V was cut back by 1 base and J by 1 base. The germline V gene encodes CDR1 SGHTA and CDR2 FQGNSA. This sequence joins TRBV7-2 and TRBJ2-5, with 7 bases that match TRBD2. The sequence came from a woman aged 60 to 75 with acute or convalescent COVID-19. The source material was peripheral blood. Here the CDR3 DNA reads TGTGCCAGCAGCTTAGACCCCCCAGCGGGGCCCCAAGAGACCCAGTACTTC. Amino acids: CASSLDPPAGPQETQYF. Filled out from reference TRBV7-2 and TRBJ2-5, the complete variable domain reads GAGVSQSPSNKVTEKGKDVELRCDPISGHTALYWYRQSLGQGLEFLIYFQGNSAPDKSGLPSDRFSAERTGGSVSTLTIQRTQQEDSAVYLCASSLDPPAGPQETQYFGPGTRLLVL.